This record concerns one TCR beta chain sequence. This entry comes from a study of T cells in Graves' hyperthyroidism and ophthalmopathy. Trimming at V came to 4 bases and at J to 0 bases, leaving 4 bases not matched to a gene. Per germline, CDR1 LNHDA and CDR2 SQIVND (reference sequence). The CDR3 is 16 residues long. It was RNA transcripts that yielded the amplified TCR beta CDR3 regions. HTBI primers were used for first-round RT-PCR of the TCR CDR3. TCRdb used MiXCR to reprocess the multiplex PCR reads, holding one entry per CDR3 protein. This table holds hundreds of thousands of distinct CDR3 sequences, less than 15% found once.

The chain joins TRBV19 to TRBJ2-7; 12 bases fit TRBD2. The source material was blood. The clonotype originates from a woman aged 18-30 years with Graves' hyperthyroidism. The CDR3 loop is CASSKGLAGSSYEQYF. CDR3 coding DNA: TGTGCCAGTAGTAAAGGACTAGCGGGGAGCTCCTACGAGCAGTACTTC.